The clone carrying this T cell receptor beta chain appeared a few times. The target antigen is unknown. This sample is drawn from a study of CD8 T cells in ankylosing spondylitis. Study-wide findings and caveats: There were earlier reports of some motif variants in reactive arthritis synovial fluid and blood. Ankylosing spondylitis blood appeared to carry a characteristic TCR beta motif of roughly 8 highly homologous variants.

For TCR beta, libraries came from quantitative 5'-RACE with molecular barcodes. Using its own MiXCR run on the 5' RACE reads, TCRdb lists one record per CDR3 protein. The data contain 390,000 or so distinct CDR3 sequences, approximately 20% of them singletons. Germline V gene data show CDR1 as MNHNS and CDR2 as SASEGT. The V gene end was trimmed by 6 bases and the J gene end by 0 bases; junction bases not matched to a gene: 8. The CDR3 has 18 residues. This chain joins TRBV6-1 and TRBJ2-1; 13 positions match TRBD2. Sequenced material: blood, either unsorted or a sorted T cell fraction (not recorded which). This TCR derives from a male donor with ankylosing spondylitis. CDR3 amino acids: CASSRGLAGEGSYNEQFF. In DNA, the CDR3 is TGTGCCAGCAGCCGAGGACTAGCGGGAGAGGGCTCCTACAATGAGCAGTTCTTC.